Included here is one T cell receptor beta chain sequence, with context. Its antigen is unknown. The repertoire was sequenced with immunoSEQ multiplex PCR; TCRdb's copy has only in-frame clones and lacks some. The data show tens of thousands of clones, with about 95% seen just once and 0.15% to 0.2% held by the top ten. This CDR3 region has 14 residues. Germline CDR1 LNHDA, CDR2 SQIVND (reference sequence). V lost 5 bases, J lost 7 bases, and 14 bases lay in between. The data originate from a study of graft-versus-host responses after intestinal transplantation. Whole-study context: Grafts were multivisceral, liver-intestinal, or isolated intestinal.

General study findings and limits: GvH clone levels peaked in circulation, and this peak was associated with early post-transplant HvG declines. Allografts from individuals with graft-donor T cell macrochimerism displayed high graft-versus-host to host-versus-graft clonal ratios.

The receptor comes from a human donor who was the organ donor for an intestinal transplant. The chain recombines TRBV19 with TRBJ2-2; D is perhaps TRBD1 (6 bases). The specimen comprised unstimulated CD4+ T cells sorted from spleen or lymph node cells, sampled before transplant. The CDR3 DNA reads TGTGCCAGTAGTGGGACACGGATGGGCGGGGAGCTGTTTTTT. Translated, it gives CASSGTRMGGELFF.